Each of the 30 T cell receptor beta chains below was sequenced from the same sample in a study of OX40 agonist ivuxolimab in advanced cancers. Sequencing was performed with immunoSEQ multiplex PCR; in TCRdb, only in-frame clones are kept and a portion is missing. The sample records 35,000 to 45,000 clones, around 93% being singletons. Here the sequenced sample was CD4+ or CD8+ T cells sorted from blood, taken in a trial of the OX40 agonist ivuxolimab. These receptors originate from an adult with an advanced solid tumor such as melanoma, head and neck, liver or kidney cancer.

Worth noting for this clone: The identical CDR3 is also encoded by other nucleotide sequences in the sample. The rearrangement uses TRBV30 and TRBJ2-3; 12 bases are shared with TRBD1. V was clipped by 8 bases and J by 1 base; unmatched bases: 7. This CDR3 has 15 amino acids. Germline V gene sequence: CDR1 GTSNPN, CDR2 SVGIG (reference sequence). DNA for the CDR3: TGTGCCGCCACCGGGACAGGGGGCGGCACAGATACGCAGTATTTT. It is translated as CAATGTGGGTDTQYF. Complete variable domain (other parts from reference TRBV30 and TRBJ2-3): SQTIHQWPATLVQPVGSPLSLECTVEGTSNPNLYWYRQAAGRGLQLLFYSVGIGQISSEVPQNLSASRPQDRQFILSSKKLLLSDSGFYLCAATGTGGGTDTQYFGPGTRLTVL.

This chain connects TRBV4-3 to TRBJ1-1; D perhaps matches TRBD1 (5 bases). The CDR3 consists of 14 residues. V shed 3 bases and J shed 10 bases, with 18 bases lying between them. Germline V CDR1 and CDR2: LGHNA, YSLEER. Here the CDR3 reads CASSHSSSGFGAFF. Written as DNA, the CDR3 is TGCGCCAGCAGCCATTCGAGTTCAGGGTTTGGAGCTTTCTTT.

The rearrangement joins TRBV6-1 to TRBJ1-5; a weak D match, TRBD1 (5 bases). The length of the CDR3 is 15 residues. Germline CDR1 MNHNS, CDR2 SASEGT. The germline V and J ends were trimmed by 2 bases and 1 base, with 9 bases remaining between them. DNA for the CDR3: TGTGCCAGCAGTGAAACAGGTGCGAGCAATCAGCCCCAGCATTTT. This codes for CASSETGASNQPQHF.

The rearrangement uses TRBV27 and TRBJ2-3; weak D call: TRBD1 (5 bases). V was pared by 1 base and J by 7 bases, with 15 bases between. In germline, CDR1 is MNHEY, CDR2 SMNVEV (reference sequence). The CDR3 has 15 residues. This chain's CDR3 is CASSLWGSSSNTQYF. CDR3 DNA: TGTGCCAGCAGTTTATGGGGCTCTTCATCAAATACGCAGTATTTT.

V is TRBV6-1 and J is TRBJ2-7; TRBD1 or TRBD2 may be the D gene (5 bases each). This CDR3 comprises 15 residues. Per the germline V gene, CDR1 is MNHNS and CDR2 is SASEGT. V lost 7 bases and J lost 0, with 16 bases in between. The CDR3 sequence is CASMGPGPSSYEQYF. For the CDR3, the DNA is TGTGCCAGCATGGGACCAGGACCGAGCTCCTACGAGCAGTACTTC.

This rearrangement joins TRBV25-1 to TRBJ2-1; TRBD2 matches 8 bases. CDR3 length: 14 amino acids. With 1 base clipped from V and 6 bases from J, the junction kept 2 bases outside the gene matches. Germline CDR1 reads MGHDK; CDR2 reads SYGVNS. CDR3 region: CASSEFGGGNEQFF. In DNA, the CDR3 is TGTGCCAGCAGTGAATTCGGGGGGGGCAATGAGCAGTTCTTC. The whole variable domain, filled in from reference TRBV25-1 and TRBJ2-1, reads EADIYQTPRYLVIGTGKKITLECSQTMGHDKMYWYQQDPGMELHLIHYSYGVNSTEKGDLSSESTVSRIRTEHFPLTLESARPSHTSQYLCASSEFGGGNEQFFGPGTRLTVL.

This chain uses TRBV5-4 with TRBJ2-7; the match to TRBD2 covers 10 bases. This CDR3 contains 16 residues. The germline V gene has CDR1 SGHNT and CDR2 YYREEE (reference sequence). V was clipped by 0 bases and J by 2 bases; unmatched bases: 5. The CDR3 loop is CASSLGGLARTYEQYF. The CDR3 nucleotides are TGTGCCAGCAGCTTGGGGGGACTAGCGAGAACCTACGAGCAGTACTTC.

In this sample, this clone turned up once. The chain links TRBV20-1 to TRBJ1-2; D is ambiguous. This CDR3 spans 9 amino acids. V lost 5 bases and J lost 5, with 3 bases in between. Germline V gene lookup returns CDR1 DFQATT and CDR2 SNEGSKA (reference sequence). CDR3 nucleotide sequence: TGCAGTGCTGAGTATGGCTACACCTTC. Translating gives CSAEYGYTF.

CDR3 sequence (DNA): TGTGCCAGCAGTTACCTGGGACAGGGGGGGAACACTGAAGCTTTCTTT. This gives the protein CASSYLGQGGNTEAFF. The chain carries TRBV6-6 and TRBJ1-1; 11 bases line up with TRBD1. This CDR3 comprises 16 residues. CDR1 is MNHNY, CDR2 SVGAGI, per germline (reference sequence). With 2 bases clipped from V and 1 base from J, the junction kept 3 bases outside the gene matches.

The V gene is TRBV6-5, the J gene TRBJ2-3; TRBD2 is a possible D gene (6 bases). From germline, CDR1 is MNHEY and CDR2 SVGAGI. This CDR3 contains 16 residues. Trimming removed 4 bases from V and 5 bases from J, with 19 bases in between. The CDR3 loop reads CASSSLGAGPIDTQYF. CDR3 coding DNA: TGTGCCAGCAGTTCCCTAGGAGCGGGTCCCATAGATACGCAGTATTTT.

The chain is built from TRBV29-1 and TRBJ2-5; D not certain. The germline V gene has CDR1 SQVTM and CDR2 ANQGSEA. The V gene lost 1 base and the J gene lost 4 bases, with 4 bases spanning the gap. This CDR3 has 11 residues. The chain's CDR3 is CSVEGTETQYF. CDR3 nucleotide sequence: TGCAGCGTTGAAGGGACAGAGACCCAGTACTTC.

This clone was counted between two and nine times. The rearrangement joins TRBV28 to TRBJ2-2; D remains unclear. The CDR3 extends over 11 amino acids. V gave up 5 bases and J gave up 6 bases, with 4 bases separating them. CDR1 and CDR2 from the germline V gene are MDHEN and SYDVKM. The CDR3, as DNA: TGTGCCAGCAGTAATCCCGGGGAGCTGTTTTTT. Residues: CASSNPGELFF. The entire variable domain, with the rest obtained from reference TRBV28 and TRBJ2-2, is as follows: DVKVTQSSRYLVKRTGEKVFLECVQDMDHENMFWYRQDPGLGLRLIYFSYDVKMKEKGDIPEGYSVSREKKERFSLILESASTNQTSMYLCASSNPGELFFGEGSRLTVL.

The rearrangement uses TRBV7-9 and TRBJ1-5; D gene unclear. The CDR3 loop spans 11 amino acids. Germline V gives CDR1 SEHNR, CDR2 FQNEAQ (reference sequence). V was cut by 5 bases and J by 12 bases, with 11 bases left in between. The CDR3 DNA follows: TGTGCCAGCAGCACCAATGGCATCCAGCATTTT. Protein product: CASSTNGIQHF.

J is TRBJ2-1 and V is TRBV6-6, with a weak D call TRBD2 (6 bases). Germline V gives CDR1 MNHNY, CDR2 SVGAGI (reference sequence). The CDR3 covers 13 residues. V was cut by 0 bases and J by 9 bases, with 9 bases left in between. CDR3 DNA sequence: TGTGCCAGCAGTTACTCGGGACTCATTGAGCAGTTCTTC. It specifies CASSYSGLIEQFF.

CDR3 coding DNA: TGTGCCAGCCGTGAAGCGGGAGGGCCTTACAATGAGCAGTTCTTC. This sequence encodes CASREAGGPYNEQFF. The J gene is TRBJ2-1, the V gene TRBV27; 10 bases match TRBD2. J lost 4 bases, V lost 8 bases, and 8 bases had no gene match. The germline gives CDR1 MNHEY, CDR2 SMNVEV (reference sequence). The CDR3 runs to 15 residues.

About this clone: The same CDR3 is also encoded by other DNA sequences in this sample. This chain's CDR3 is CASSVGSSYEQYF. In nucleotides, the CDR3 is TGTGCCAGCAGCGTAGGTAGTTCATACGAGCAGTACTTC. The chain uses TRBV9 and TRBJ2-7; D is unresolved. The CDR3 runs to 13 residues. Per germline, CDR1 SGDLS and CDR2 YYNGEE. V lost 0 bases to trimming and J lost 4 bases, with 8 bases between them.

This clone was seen a single time. The chain links TRBV27 to TRBJ1-2, with 8 bases matching TRBD1. V trimming: 8 bases; J trimming: 4 bases; junction bases outside the gene matches: 15. CDR3 size: 16 residues. The V gene's germline CDR1 is MNHEY and CDR2 SMNVEV (reference sequence). This CDR3 is CASRPRITGGVYGYTF. As DNA, the CDR3 is TGTGCCAGCCGCCCTAGGATCACAGGGGGGGTCTATGGCTACACCTTC.

The CDR3 loop is CASSRDRQGNEQFF. The CDR3 bases are TGTGCCAGCAGTCGGGACAGACAGGGCAATGAGCAGTTCTTC. This chain links TRBV6-1 with TRBJ2-1; 7 bases match TRBD1. The CDR3 is 14 amino acids. Losses at the gene ends were 5 bases for V and 6 bases for J; bases not matched to a gene: 7. The germline gives CDR1 MNHNS, CDR2 SASEGT.

The chain combines TRBV4-3 with TRBJ2-7, with D possibly TRBD2 on 6 matching bases. The germline CDR1 and CDR2 sequences are LGHNA and YSLEER. This CDR3 is 13 amino acids long. Trimming pared 0 bases from V and 3 bases from J, leaving 6 bases between. CDR3 bases: TGCGCCAGCAGCCAAGATAGCGGCTACGAGCAGTACTTC. Translated, it gives CASSQDSGYEQYF.

J is TRBJ2-2 and V is TRBV28, with D tentatively TRBD2 (5 bases). Germline CDR1 and CDR2: MDHEN and SYDVKM. V lost 7 bases and J 6 bases, leaving 15 bases between the germline ends. The CDR3 is 14 residues long. CDR3 protein: CASTLDGLAGELFF. In DNA form, the CDR3 reads TGTGCCAGCACCCTTGATGGACTCGCCGGGGAGCTGTTTTTT.

This rearrangement joins TRBV6-1 to TRBJ2-2; no reliable D call. Trimming stripped 3 bases from V and 7 bases from J, with 6 bases between. The CDR3 spans 12 residues. CDR1 MNHNS and CDR2 SASEGT come from the germline V gene. For the CDR3, the DNA is TGTGCCAGCAGTGATGGTGGCGGGGAGCTGTTTTTT. Translation: CASSDGGGELFF.

This rearrangement joins TRBV19 to TRBJ2-1, with D unclear. Germline V gene data show CDR1 as LNHDA and CDR2 as SQIVND (reference sequence). The length of the CDR3 is 13 residues. V lost 1 base and J 15 bases, leaving 16 bases between the germline ends. The CDR3 DNA sequence: TGTGCCAGTAGTATAGGGGGTGGTACGAGGACGTTCTTC. Its protein is CASSIGGGTRTFF.

V is TRBV5-6 and J is TRBJ2-7, with D perhaps matching TRBD1 (5 bases). The CDR3 is made up of 15 amino acids. Trimming took 4 bases from V and 1 from J, leaving 15 bases between them. Per the germline V gene, CDR1 is SGHDT and CDR2 is YYEEEE. The CDR3 loop reads CASSPGAGPSYEQYF. The CDR3 nucleotides are TGTGCCAGCAGCCCTGGAGCAGGGCCATCCTACGAGCAGTACTTC.

CDR3 region: CASSLGRDRVYEQYF. DNA of the CDR3: TGCGCCAGCAGCTTGGGGCGGGACAGGGTGTACGAGCAGTACTTC. The rearrangement uses TRBV5-1 and TRBJ2-7; TRBD1 aligns across 9 bases. The CDR3 consists of 15 residues. Trimming removed 0 bases from V and 4 bases from J; junction bases left unmatched: 5. The germline V gene has CDR1 SGHRS and CDR2 YFSETQ.

This clone was seen only once. The chain combines TRBV27 with TRBJ2-1, with D hard to call. Trimming took 2 bases from V and 6 from J, leaving 8 bases between them. Germline CDR1 and CDR2: MNHEY and SMNVEV (reference sequence). This CDR3 comprises 13 residues. Here the CDR3 reads CASSLTEGNEQFF. The CDR3 coding sequence is TGTGCCAGCAGTTTAACCGAAGGCAATGAGCAGTTCTTC.

The chain links TRBV7-8 to TRBJ2-5, with 8 bases identical to TRBD2. The ends lost 1 base at V and 11 bases at J; junction bases unmatched: 12. The CDR3 runs 15 residues. CDR1 is SGHVS, CDR2 FQNEAQ, per germline. Here the CDR3 DNA reads TGTGCCAGCAGCTTAGGAATCGGGAGGGCAGGAGAGCAGTACTTC. Residues: CASSLGIGRAGEQYF.

CDR3 DNA: TGTGCCAGCTCCCCGAGCAACACCGGGGAGCTGTTTTTT. It yields the protein CASSPSNTGELFF. The chain recombines TRBV25-1 with TRBJ2-2; D remains ambiguous. CDR3 length: 13 residues. Per germline, CDR1 MGHDK and CDR2 SYGVNS. Trimming removed 8 bases from V and 2 bases from J, with 9 bases in between.

The V and J genes are TRBV6-5 and TRBJ2-5, with D possibly being TRBD1 (6 bases). Per the germline V gene, CDR1 is MNHEY and CDR2 is SVGAGI. The ends were cut back, 5 bases at V and 5 bases at J, with 18 bases in the middle. The CDR3 spans 15 residues. The CDR3, as DNA: TGTGCCAGCAGTCCAGGGGCCGAAGGGTCCGAGACCCAGTACTTC. Translation gives CASSPGAEGSETQYF.

The chain recombines TRBV7-2 with TRBJ2-3; D is ambiguous. The CDR3 extends over 17 amino acids. CDR1 and CDR2 (germline): SGHTA, FQGNSA. V was pared by 5 bases and J by 3 bases, with 21 bases between. Here the CDR3 reads CASSPLGGPPGTDTQYF. CDR3 DNA: TGTGCCAGCAGCCCCCTAGGTGGCCCTCCGGGTACAGATACGCAGTATTTT.

The V and J genes are TRBV2 and TRBJ2-4, with TRBD1 matching over 9 bases. The CDR3 loop spans 14 amino acids. The V gene end was trimmed by 6 bases and the J gene end by 8 bases; junction bases not matched to a gene: 8. Germline V lookup: CDR1 SNHLY, CDR2 FYNNEI. The CDR3 bases are TGTGCCAGCAGCGAAATTACAGGGGGCTACATTCAGTACTTC. Translated, it gives CASSEITGGYIQYF.